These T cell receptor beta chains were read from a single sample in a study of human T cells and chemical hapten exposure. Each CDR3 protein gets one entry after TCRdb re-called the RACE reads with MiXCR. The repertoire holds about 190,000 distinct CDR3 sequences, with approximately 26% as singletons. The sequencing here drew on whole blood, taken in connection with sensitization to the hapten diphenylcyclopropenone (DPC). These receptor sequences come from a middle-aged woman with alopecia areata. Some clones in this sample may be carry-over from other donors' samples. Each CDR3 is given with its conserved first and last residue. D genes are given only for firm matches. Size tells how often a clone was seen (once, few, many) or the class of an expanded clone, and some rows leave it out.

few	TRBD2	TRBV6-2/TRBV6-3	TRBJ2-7	TGTGCCAGCGGAGGGACTAGGGACGAGCAGTACTTC	CASGGTRDEQYF
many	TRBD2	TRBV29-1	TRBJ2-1	TGCAGCGTTGTATGGCAGGGAGGGGAGAATGAGCAGTTCTTC	CSVVWQGGENEQFF
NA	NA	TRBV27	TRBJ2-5	TGTGCCAGCAGAGAACCCCCAGGGGAGACCCAGTACTTC	CASREPPGETQYF
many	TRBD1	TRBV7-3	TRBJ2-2	TGTGCCAGCAGCTTGGGGACAGGGGCCACCGGGGAGCTGTTTTTT	CASSLGTGATGELFF
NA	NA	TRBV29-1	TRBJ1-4	TGCAGCGTTGCCCAGACTGCAACTAATGAAAAACTGTTTTTT	CSVAQTATNEKLFF
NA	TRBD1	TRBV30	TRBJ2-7	TGTGCCTGGAGTGCCACCGGGACAGACTACGAGCAGTACTTC	CAWSATGTDYEQYF
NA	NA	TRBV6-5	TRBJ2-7	TGTGCCAGCAGTGCAGGACATCCCTACGAGCAGTACTTC	CASSAGHPYEQYF
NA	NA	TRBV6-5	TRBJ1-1	TGTGCCAGCAGTTACTCGAGGGCCGGGAACACTGAAGCTTTCTTT	CASSYSRAGNTEAFF
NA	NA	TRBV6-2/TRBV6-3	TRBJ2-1	TGTGCCAGCAGTTACTTTCTAGGGGTAGCGAACAATGAGCAGTTCTTC	CASSYFLGVANNEQFF
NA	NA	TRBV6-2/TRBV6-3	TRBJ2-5	TGTGCCAGCAGAGCAGGGGGGAGGCAAGAGACCCAGTACTTC	CASRAGGRQETQYF
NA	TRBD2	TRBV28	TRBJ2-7	TGTGCCAGCAGTTTTGGTCTATTCGGGTCGGGGCTAGCGGGCCCTACCCACTACGAGCAGTACTTC	CASSFGLFGSGLAGPTHYEQYF
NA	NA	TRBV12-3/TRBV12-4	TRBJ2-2	TGTGCCAGCAGGGCGAGGAGCACCGGGGAGCTGTTTTTT	CASRARSTGELFF
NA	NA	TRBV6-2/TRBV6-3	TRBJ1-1	TGTGCCAGCAGCACAGAGTCCGCTGAAGCTTTCTTT	CASSTESAEAFF
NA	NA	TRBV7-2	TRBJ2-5	TGTGCCAGCAGCTTAGGCCGGCCCCAGTACTTC	CASSLGRPQYF
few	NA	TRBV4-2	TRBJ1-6	TGTGCCAGCAGCTCCTCCATAGTAGGCTCCTATAATTCACCCCTCCACTTT	CASSSSIVGSYNSPLHF
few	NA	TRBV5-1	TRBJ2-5	TGCGCCAGCAGCTTGGTTCCCTGGAGCGAGACCCAGTACTTC	CASSLVPWSETQYF
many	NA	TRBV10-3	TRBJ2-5	TGTGCCATCAGTGAAGGGGTGAAGACCCAGTACTTC	CAISEGVKTQYF
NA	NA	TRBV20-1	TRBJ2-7	TGCAGTGCTAGAGCGGCCTTTAGCTCCTACGAGCAGTACTTC	CSARAAFSSYEQYF
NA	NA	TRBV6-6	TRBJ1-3	TGTGCCAGCAGTTACTCGCCATTAATCTCTGGAAACACCATATATTTT	CASSYSPLISGNTIYF
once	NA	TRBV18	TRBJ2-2	TGTGCCAGCTCACCTTCCTTAAGGGACATCAACACCGGGGAGCTGTTTTTT	CASSPSLRDINTGELFF
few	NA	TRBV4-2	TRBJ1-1	TGTGCCAGCAGCCAACCCGGACTTCCAAGCATGAACACTGAAGCTTTCTTT	CASSQPGLPSMNTEAFF
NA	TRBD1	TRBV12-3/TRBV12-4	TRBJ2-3	TGTGCCAGCACCCGGGACAGCCACTCAGATACGCAGTATTTT	CASTRDSHSDTQYF
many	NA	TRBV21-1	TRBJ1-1	TGTGCCAGCAGCAAAGACCAGGGAGTCCCTGAAGCTTTCTTT	CASSKDQGVPEAFF
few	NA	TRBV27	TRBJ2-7	TGTGCCAGCAGTTGGTCCATCAATTACCGAAAACCGGGACATGTACCGTACGAGCAGTACTTC	CASSWSINYRKPGHVPYEQYF
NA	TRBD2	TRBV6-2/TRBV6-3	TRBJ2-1	TGTGCCAGCAGTCGCACCGGACTAGCGGCCGACAATGAGCAGTTCTTC	CASSRTGLAADNEQFF
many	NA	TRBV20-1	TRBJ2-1	TGCAGTGCTAGCCGGGTGGGGGGAATTACCTACAATGAGCAGTTCTTC	CSASRVGGITYNEQFF
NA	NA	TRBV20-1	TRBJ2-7	TGCAGTGCTAGAGCTCGACAGAGCTCCTACGAGCAGTACTTC	CSARARQSSYEQYF
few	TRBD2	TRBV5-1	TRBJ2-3	TGCGCCAGCAGCTTGGGGGTAGCGGGAGTTTCCACAGATACGCAGTATTTT	CASSLGVAGVSTDTQYF
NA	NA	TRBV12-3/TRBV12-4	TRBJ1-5	TGTGCCAGCAGTTTTAGTGGAGGGGATCAGCCCCAGCATTTT	CASSFSGGDQPQHF
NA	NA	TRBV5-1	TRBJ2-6	TGCGCCAGCAGCCCAGTGGTAGGACTTGCAGGGGCCAACGTCCTGACTTTC	CASSPVVGLAGANVLTF
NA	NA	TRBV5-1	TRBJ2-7	TGCGCCAGCAGCTTGGAGCAGGGATTCTACGAGCAGTACTTC	CASSLEQGFYEQYF
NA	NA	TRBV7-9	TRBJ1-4	TGTGCCACGGCGAACGCAGCAACTAATGAAAAACTGTTTTTT	CATANAATNEKLFF
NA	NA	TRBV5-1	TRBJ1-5	TGCGCCAGCAGCTTGGTCGTCAATTTCTTTCTGCCCCAGCATTTT	CASSLVVNFFLPQHF
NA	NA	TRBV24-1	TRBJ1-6	TGTGCCACCAGTGATTCCAGGGATAATTCACCCCTCCACTTT	CATSDSRDNSPLHF
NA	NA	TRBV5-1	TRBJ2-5	TGCGCCAGCACTCTCCGAGGGGGAGCGGAAGAGACCCAGTACTTC	CASTLRGGAEETQYF
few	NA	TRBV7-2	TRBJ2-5	TGTGCCAGCAGCTCTTCAGGGGGAGGCGAGACCCAGTACTTC	CASSSSGGGETQYF
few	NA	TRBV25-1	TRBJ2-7	TGTGCCAGCAGTGGTTACAGGGATCGCGAGCAGTACTTC	CASSGYRDREQYF
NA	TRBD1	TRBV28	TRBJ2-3	TGTGCCAGCAGTTTCCGGACAGGTACAGATACGCAGTATTTT	CASSFRTGTDTQYF
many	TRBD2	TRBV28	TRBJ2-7	TGTGCCAGCAGTTCCCTGAGACTAGCGGGGGCCTCCTACGAGCAGTACTTC	CASSSLRLAGASYEQYF
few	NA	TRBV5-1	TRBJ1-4	TGCGCCAGCAGCCTGCAGGACGGAAACATTGAAAAACTGTTTTTT	CASSLQDGNIEKLFF
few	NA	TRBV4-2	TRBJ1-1	TGTGCCAGCAGCCAAGAGCCGGTTTTCACTGAAGCTTTCTTT	CASSQEPVFTEAFF
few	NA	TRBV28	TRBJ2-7	TGTGCCAGCTTTTCCCCCGCGGGCACCTACGAGCAGTACTTC	CASFSPAGTYEQYF